This T cell receptor (beta chain) comes out of a study of breast tumors, draining lymph nodes, adjacent tissues. Samples came from axillary lymph nodes draining the breast cancer. Concerning this clonotype: Its antigen is undetermined.

TCRdb called the multiplex PCR reads again in MiXCR, with one record for every CDR3 protein. The table has about 270,000 distinct CDR3 sequences, 30% to 35% seen once. Study-wide findings and caveats: That most tumor T cells come from lymph nodes remained unproven. Compared with basal-like, luminal-like tumors shared significantly more repertoire with nontumor tissue. Compared with lymph nodes, tumors were less diverse; compared with nontumor tissue, more. Data fit most tumor T cells coming from lymph node, expanding in tumor.

This receptor was taken from a female donor with breast cancer. Some clones in this sample may be carry-over from other donors' samples. The sequenced sample was axillary lymph node tissue.

The DNA for the CDR3 is TGTGCCAGCAGCTCGGGACTAGCGGGAGGTTTTGGAGGCGAGCAGTACTTC. This codes for CASSSGLAGGFGGEQYF. The chain carries TRBV7-9 and TRBJ2-7, with 15 bases aligning to TRBD2. There are 17 residues in the CDR3. CDR1 is SEHNR, CDR2 FQNEAQ, per germline (reference sequence). V lost 4 bases to trimming and J lost 6 bases; unmatched junction nucleotides: 10.